This T cell receptor (beta chain) was sequenced during a study of blood T cell repertoires in COVID-19. Study context: The United States, Italy and Spain provided the acute and convalescent COVID-19 samples. From T cells, B-cell-depleted T cells, or PBMCs came the material, which was cDNA or gDNA.

The authors' processing: Nucleated cell number was recorded as an estimate derived from reference gene primer amplification. Profiling relied on immunoSEQ multiplex PCR, and the TCRdb table lists in-frame clones only, not all of them. V, J and clone size reflect that table, while D and trimming were determined from the DNA. The sample comprises roughly 120,000 clones, 65% to 80% of which are singletons, and approximately 8% rests with the top ten. V was clipped by 7 bases and J by 2 bases, with 11 bases between them. CDR1 and CDR2 from the germline V gene are MNHEY and SVGAGI. This CDR3 has 13 residues.

The rearrangement uses TRBV6-5 and TRBJ2-5; D possibly corresponds to TRBD1 (5 bases). The source material was peripheral blood. The sequence was obtained from a woman between 55 and 75 years old with acute or convalescent COVID-19. DNA for the CDR3: TGTGCCAGCACCACGGACATACAAGAGACCCAGTACTTC. Its protein is CASTTDIQETQYF.